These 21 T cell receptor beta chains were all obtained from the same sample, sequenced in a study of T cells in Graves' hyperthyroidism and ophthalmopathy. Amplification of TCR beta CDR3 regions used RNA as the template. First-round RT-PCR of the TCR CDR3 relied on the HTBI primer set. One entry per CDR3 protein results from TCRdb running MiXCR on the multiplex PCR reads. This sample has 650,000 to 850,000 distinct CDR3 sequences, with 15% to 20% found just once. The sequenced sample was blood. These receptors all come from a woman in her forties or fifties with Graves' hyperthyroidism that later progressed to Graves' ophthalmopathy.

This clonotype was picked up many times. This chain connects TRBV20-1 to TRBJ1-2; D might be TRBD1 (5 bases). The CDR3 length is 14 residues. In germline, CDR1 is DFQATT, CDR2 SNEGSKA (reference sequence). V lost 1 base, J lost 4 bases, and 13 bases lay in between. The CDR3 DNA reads TGCAGTGCTAGAGGAGGGCAGGGACCCTATGGCTACACCTTC. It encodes CSARGGQGPYGYTF.

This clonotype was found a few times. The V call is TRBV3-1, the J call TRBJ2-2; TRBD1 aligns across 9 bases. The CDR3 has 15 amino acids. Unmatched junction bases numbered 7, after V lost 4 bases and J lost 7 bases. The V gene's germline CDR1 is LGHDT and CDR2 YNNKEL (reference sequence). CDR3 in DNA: TGTGCCAGCAGCCCCGGGACAGGGTTCATCGGGGAGCTGTTTTTT. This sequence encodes CASSPGTGFIGELFF. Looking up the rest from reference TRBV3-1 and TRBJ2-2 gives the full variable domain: DTAVSQTPKYLVTQMGNDKSIKCEQNLGHDTMYWYKQDSKKFLKIMFSYNNKELIINETVPNRFSPKSPDKAHLNLHINSLELGDSAVYFCASSPGTGFIGELFFGEGSRLTVL.

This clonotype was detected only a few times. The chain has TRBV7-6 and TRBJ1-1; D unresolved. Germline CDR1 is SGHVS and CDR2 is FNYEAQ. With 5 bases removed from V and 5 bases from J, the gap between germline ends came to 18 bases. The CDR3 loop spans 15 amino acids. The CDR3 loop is CASSLPTEGRTEAFF. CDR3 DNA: TGTGCCAGCAGCCTCCCGACGGAAGGTAGGACTGAAGCTTTCTTT. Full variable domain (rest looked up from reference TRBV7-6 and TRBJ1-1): GAGVSQSPRYKVTKRGQDVALRCDPISGHVSLYWYRQALGQGPEFLTYFNYEAQQDKSGLPNDRFSAERPEGSISTLTIQRTEQRDSAMYRCASSLPTEGRTEAFFGQGTRLTVV.

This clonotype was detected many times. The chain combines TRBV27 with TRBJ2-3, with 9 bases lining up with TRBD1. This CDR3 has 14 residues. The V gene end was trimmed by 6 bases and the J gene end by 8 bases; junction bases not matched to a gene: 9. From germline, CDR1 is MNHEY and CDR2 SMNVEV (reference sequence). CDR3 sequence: CASSLWDRVGTQYF. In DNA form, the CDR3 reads TGTGCCAGCAGCCTTTGGGACAGGGTCGGTACGCAGTATTTT.

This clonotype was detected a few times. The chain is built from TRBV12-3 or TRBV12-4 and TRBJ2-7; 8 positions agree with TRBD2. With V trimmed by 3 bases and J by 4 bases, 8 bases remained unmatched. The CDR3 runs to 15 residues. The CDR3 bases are TGTGCCAGCAGTTTTAGTAGCGGGGTTCGGTACGAGCAGTACTTC. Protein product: CASSFSSGVRYEQYF.

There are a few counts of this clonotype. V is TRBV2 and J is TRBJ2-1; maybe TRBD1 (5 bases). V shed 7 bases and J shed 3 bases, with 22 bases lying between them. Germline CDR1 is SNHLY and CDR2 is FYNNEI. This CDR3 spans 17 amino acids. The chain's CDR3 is CASTGPLGVDLYNEQFF. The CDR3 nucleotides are TGTGCCAGCACAGGACCCCTAGGGGTGGACCTCTACAATGAGCAGTTCTTC. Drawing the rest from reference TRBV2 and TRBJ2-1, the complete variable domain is EPEVTQTPSHQVTQMGQEVILRCVPISNHLYFYWYRQILGQKVEFLVSFYNNEISEKSEIFDDQFSVERPDGSNFTLKIRSTKLEDSAMYFCASTGPLGVDLYNEQFFGPGTRLTVL.

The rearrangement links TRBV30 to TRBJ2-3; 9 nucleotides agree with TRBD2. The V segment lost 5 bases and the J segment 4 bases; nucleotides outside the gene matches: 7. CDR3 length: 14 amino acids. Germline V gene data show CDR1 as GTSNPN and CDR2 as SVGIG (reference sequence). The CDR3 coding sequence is TGTGCCTGGTTAGGCGGGGGGGGTCCAGATACGCAGTATTTT. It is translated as CAWLGGGGPDTQYF. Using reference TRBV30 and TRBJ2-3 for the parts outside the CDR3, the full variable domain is SQTIHQWPATLVQPVGSPLSLECTVEGTSNPNLYWYRQAAGRGLQLLFYSVGIGQISSEVPQNLSASRPQDRQFILSSKKLLLSDSGFYLCAWLGGGGPDTQYFGPGTRLTVL.

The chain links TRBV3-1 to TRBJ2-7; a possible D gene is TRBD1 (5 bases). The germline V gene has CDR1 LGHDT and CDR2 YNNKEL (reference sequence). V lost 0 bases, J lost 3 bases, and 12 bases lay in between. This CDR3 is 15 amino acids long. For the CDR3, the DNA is TGTGCCAGCAGCCAAGATCTAAGCAGGGTCTACGAGCAGTACTTC. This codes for CASSQDLSRVYEQYF.

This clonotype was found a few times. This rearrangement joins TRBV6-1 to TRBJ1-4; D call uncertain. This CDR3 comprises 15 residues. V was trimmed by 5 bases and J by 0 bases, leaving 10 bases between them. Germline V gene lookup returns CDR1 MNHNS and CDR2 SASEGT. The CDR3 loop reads CASSYIGATNEKLFF. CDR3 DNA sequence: TGTGCCAGCAGTTATATCGGGGCAACTAATGAAAAACTGTTTTTT.

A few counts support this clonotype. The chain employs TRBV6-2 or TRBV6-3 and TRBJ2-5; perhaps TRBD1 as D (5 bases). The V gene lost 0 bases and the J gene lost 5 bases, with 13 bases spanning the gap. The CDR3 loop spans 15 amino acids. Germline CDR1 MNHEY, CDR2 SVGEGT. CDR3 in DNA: TGTGCCAGCAGTTACTCTAGGGGCTCTGATGAGACCCAGTACTTC. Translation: CASSYSRGSDETQYF.

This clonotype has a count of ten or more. CDR3 sequence: CASSHLGRSTEAFF. CDR3 bases: TGTGCCAGCAGCCACCTTGGGAGGAGCACTGAAGCTTTCTTT. The chain recombines TRBV11-2 with TRBJ1-1, with no clear D. Deletions cut 5 bases from V and 4 bases from J, with 14 bases between. CDR1 and CDR2 (germline): SGHAT, FQNNGV. The CDR3 is 14 amino acids.

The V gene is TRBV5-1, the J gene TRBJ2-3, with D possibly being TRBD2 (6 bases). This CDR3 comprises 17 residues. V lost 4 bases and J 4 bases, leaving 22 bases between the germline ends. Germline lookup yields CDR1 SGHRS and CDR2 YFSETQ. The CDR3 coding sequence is TGCGCCAGCAGCACGGGGGTAGGGGCCAACCTAGCAGATACGCAGTATTTT. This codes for CASSTGVGANLADTQYF.

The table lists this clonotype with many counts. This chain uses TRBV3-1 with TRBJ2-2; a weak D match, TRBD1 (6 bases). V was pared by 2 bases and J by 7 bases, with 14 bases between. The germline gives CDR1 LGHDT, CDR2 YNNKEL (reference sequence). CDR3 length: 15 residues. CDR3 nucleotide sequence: TGTGCCAGCAGCCAAAACACAGGGTTAAGCGGGGAGCTGTTTTTT. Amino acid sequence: CASSQNTGLSGELFF.

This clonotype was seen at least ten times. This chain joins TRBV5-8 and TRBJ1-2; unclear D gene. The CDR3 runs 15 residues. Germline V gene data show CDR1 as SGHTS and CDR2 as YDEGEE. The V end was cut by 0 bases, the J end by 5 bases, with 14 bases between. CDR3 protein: CASSLAGLPIYGYTF. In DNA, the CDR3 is TGTGCCAGCAGCTTGGCCGGACTACCAATTTATGGCTACACCTTC.

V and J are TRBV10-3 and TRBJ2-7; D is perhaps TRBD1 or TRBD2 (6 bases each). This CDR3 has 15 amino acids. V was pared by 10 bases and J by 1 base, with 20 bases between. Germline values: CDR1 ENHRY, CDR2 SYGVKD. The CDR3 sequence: CATRGSGAASYEQYF. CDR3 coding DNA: TGTGCCACCAGGGGCTCGGGAGCGGCTTCCTACGAGCAGTACTTC.

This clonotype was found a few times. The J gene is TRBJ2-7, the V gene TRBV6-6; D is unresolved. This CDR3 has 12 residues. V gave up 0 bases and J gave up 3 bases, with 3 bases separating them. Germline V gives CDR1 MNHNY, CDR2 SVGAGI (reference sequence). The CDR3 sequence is CASSYSRYEQYF. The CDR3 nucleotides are TGTGCCAGCAGTTACTCGCGCTACGAGCAGTACTTC.

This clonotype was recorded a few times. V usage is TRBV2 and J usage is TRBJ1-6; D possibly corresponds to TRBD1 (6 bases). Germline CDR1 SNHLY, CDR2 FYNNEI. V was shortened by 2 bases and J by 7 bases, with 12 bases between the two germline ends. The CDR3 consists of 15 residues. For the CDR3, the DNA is TGTGCCAGCAGTGAACTGGGGGCTTCCAATTCACCCCTCCACTTT. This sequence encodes CASSELGASNSPLHF.

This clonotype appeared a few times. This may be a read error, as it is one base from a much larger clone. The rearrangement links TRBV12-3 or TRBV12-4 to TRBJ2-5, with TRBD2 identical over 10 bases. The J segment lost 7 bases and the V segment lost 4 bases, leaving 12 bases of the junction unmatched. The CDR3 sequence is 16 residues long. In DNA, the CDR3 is TGTGCCAGCAGTTCCCGAAGCGGGGGGGCCGTGGGGACCCAGTACTTC. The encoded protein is CASSSRSGGAVGTQYF.

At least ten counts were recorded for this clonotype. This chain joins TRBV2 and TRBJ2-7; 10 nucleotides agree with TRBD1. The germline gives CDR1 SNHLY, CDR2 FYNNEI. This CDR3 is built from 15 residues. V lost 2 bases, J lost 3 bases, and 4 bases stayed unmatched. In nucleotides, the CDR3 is TGTGCCAGCAGTGAAAGGACAGGGGGGAGCTACGAGCAGTACTTC. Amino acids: CASSERTGGSYEQYF.

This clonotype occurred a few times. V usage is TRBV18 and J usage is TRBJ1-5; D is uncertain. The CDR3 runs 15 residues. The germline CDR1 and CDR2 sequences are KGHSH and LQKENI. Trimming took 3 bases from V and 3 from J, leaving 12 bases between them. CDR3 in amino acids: CASSPMHGFNQPQHF. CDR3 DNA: TGTGCCAGCTCACCCATGCACGGGTTCAATCAGCCCCAGCATTTT.

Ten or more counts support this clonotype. The CDR3 DNA reads TGTGCCAGCAGCTACCCGAACACCGGGGAGCTGTTTTTT. The encoded protein is CASSYPNTGELFF. The chain employs TRBV7-8 and TRBJ2-2; D unresolved. V was cut by 4 bases and J by 0 bases, with 3 bases left in between. Germline values: CDR1 SGHVS, CDR2 FQNEAQ. The CDR3 is 13 residues long. Variable domain in full (rest from reference TRBV7-8 and TRBJ2-2): GAGVSQSPRYKVAKRGQDVALRCDPISGHVSLFWYQQALGQGPEFLTYFQNEAQLDKSGLPSDRFFAERPEGSVSTLKIQRTQQEDSAVYLCASSYPNTGELFFGEGSRLTVL.